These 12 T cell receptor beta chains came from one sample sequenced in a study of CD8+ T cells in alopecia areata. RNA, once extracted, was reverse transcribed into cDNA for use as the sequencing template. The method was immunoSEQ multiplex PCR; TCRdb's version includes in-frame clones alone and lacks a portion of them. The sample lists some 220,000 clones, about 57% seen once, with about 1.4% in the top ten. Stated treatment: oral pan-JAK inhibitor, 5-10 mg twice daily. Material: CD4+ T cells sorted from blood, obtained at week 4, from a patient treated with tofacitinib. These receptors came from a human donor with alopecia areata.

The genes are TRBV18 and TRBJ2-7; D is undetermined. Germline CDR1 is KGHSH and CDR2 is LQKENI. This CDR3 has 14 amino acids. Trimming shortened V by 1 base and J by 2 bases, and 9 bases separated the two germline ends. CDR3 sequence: CASSPLRVPYEQYF. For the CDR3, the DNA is TGTGCCAGCTCACCACTAAGGGTCCCCTACGAGCAGTACTTC.

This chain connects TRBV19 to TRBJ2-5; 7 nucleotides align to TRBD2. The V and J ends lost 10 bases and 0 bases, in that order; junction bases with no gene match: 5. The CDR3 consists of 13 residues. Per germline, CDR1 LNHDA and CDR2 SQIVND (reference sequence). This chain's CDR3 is CATQRGNQETQYF. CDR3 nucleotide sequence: TGTGCCACCCAGCGGGGCAACCAAGAGACCCAGTACTTC.

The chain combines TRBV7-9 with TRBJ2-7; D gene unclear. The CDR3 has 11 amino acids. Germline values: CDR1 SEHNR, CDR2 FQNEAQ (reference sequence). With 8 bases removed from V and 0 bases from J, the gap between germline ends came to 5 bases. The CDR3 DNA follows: TGTGCCAGCTCGACCTCCTACGAGCAGTACTTC. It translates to CASSTSYEQYF.

In nucleotides, the CDR3 is TGCGCCAGCAGCTTGGACTCTGACTACGAGCAGTACTTC. Protein: CASSLDSDYEQYF. This chain joins TRBV5-1 and TRBJ2-7; D uncertain. Germline-derived CDR1 and CDR2 are SGHRS and YFSETQ. The V end was cut by 0 bases, the J end by 3 bases, with 7 bases between. CDR3 length equals 13 residues.

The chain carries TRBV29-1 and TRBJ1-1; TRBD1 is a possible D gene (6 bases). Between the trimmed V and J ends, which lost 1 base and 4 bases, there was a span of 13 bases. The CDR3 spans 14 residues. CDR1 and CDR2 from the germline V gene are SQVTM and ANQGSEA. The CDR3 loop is CSVEGEQGGTEAFF. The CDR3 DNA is TGCAGCGTTGAAGGTGAACAGGGAGGCACTGAAGCTTTCTTT.

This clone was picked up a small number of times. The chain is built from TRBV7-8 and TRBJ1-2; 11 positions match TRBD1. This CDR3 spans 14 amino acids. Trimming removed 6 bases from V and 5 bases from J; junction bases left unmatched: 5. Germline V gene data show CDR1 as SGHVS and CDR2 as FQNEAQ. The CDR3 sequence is CASRAGTGGYGYTF. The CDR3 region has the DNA TGTGCCAGCAGGGCCGGGACAGGGGGTTATGGCTACACCTTC.

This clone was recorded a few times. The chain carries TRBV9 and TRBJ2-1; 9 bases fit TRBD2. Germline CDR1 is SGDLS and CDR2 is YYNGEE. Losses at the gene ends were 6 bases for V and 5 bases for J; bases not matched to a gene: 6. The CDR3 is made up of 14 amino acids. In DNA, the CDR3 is TGTGCCAGCAACAGAGCGGGGGGCCACAATGAGCAGTTCTTC. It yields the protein CASNRAGGHNEQFF.

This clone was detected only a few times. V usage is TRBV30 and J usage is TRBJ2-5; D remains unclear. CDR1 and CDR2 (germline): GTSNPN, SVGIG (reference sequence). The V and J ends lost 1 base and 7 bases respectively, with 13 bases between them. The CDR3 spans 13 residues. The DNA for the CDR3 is TGTGCCTGGAGTGGTCTCAGCATCGGGACCCAGTACTTC. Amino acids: CAWSGLSIGTQYF.

In nucleotides, the CDR3 is TGTGCCTGGAGTCAACAGGATTACAATGAGCAGTTCTTC. Its protein product is CAWSQQDYNEQFF. The chain uses TRBV30 and TRBJ2-1; weak D call: TRBD1 (5 bases). V was clipped by 2 bases and J by 4 bases, with 9 bases between them. The CDR3 is made up of 13 amino acids. The V gene's germline CDR1 is GTSNPN and CDR2 SVGIG (reference sequence).

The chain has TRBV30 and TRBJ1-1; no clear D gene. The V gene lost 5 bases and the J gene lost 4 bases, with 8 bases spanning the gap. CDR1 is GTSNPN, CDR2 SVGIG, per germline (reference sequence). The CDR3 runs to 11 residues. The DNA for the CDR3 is TGTGCCTGGGGTCCGGGCACTGAAGCTTTCTTT. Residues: CAWGPGTEAFF.

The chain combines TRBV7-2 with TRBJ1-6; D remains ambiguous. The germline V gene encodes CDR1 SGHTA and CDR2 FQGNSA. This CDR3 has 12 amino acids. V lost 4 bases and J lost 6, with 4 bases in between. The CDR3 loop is CASSYINSPLHF. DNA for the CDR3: TGTGCCAGCAGCTACATTAATTCACCCCTCCACTTT.

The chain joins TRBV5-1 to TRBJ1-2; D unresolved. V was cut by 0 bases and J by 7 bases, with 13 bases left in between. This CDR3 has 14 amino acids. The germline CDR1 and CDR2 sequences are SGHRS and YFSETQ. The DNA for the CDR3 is TGCGCCAGCAGCTTGGCGAGCAGCGAGGGTGGCTACACCTTC. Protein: CASSLASSEGGYTF.